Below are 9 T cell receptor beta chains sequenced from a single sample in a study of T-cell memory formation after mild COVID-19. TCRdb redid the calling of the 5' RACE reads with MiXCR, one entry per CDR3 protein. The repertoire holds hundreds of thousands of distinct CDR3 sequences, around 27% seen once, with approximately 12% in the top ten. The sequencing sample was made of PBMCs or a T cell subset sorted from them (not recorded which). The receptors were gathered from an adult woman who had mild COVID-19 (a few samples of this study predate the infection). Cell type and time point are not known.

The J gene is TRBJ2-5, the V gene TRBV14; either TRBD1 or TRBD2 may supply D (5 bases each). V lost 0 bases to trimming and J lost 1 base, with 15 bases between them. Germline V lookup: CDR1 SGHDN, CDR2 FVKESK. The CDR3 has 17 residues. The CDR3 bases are TGTGCCAGCAGCCAAGATCGGGGCCGTAAGACCCAAGAGACCCAGTACTTC. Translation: CASSQDRGRKTQETQYF.

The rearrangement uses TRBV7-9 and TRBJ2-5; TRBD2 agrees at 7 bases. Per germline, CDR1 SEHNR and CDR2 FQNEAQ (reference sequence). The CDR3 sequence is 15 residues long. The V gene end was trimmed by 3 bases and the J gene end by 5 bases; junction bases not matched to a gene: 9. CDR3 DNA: TGTGCCAGCAGCTTGGGAGGGCCAAATAGGGAGACCCAGTACTTC. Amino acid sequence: CASSLGGPNRETQYF. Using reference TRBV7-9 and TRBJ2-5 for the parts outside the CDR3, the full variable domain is DTGVSQNPRHKITKRGQNVTFRCDPISEHNRLYWYRQTLGQGPEFLTYFQNEAQLEKSRLLSDRFSAERPKGSFSTLEIQRTEQGDSAMYLCASSLGGPNRETQYFGPGTRLLVL.

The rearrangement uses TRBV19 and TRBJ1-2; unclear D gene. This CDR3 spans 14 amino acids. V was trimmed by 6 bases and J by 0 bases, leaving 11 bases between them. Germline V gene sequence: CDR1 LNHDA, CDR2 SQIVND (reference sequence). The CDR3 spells CASRKDGTNYGYTF. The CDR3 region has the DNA TGTGCCAGTAGAAAAGACGGAACTAACTATGGCTACACCTTC.

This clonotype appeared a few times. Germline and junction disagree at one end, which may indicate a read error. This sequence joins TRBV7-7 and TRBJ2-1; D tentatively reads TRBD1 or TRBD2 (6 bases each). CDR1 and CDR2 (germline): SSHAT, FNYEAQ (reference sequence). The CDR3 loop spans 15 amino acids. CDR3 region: CASSLEGGLNNEQFF. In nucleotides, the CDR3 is TGTGCTAGCAGCTTAGAGGGGGGCCTCAACAATGAGCAGTTCTTC.

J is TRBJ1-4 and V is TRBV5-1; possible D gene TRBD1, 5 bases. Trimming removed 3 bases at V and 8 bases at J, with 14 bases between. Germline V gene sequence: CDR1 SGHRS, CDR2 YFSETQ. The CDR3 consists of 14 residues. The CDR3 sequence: CASSSGSGGEKLFF. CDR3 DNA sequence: TGCGCCAGCAGCTCCGGGAGTGGGGGAGAAAAACTGTTTTTT.

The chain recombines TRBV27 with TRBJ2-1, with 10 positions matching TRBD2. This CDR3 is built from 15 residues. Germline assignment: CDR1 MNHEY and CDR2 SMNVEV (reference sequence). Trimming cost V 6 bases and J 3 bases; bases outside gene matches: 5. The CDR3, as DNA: TGTGCCAGCAGCCAAGCGGGGGGGCACTACAATGAGCAGTTCTTC. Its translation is CASSQAGGHYNEQFF.

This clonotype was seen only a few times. In nucleotides, the CDR3 is TGTGCCAGCAGCTTAGGACAGGGTGTCTCTTTCCGAGAGACCCAGTACTTC. Its translation: CASSLGQGVSFRETQYF. The chain employs TRBV7-6 and TRBJ2-5, with 7 positions matching TRBD1. Germline V CDR1 and CDR2: SGHVS, FNYEAQ. Unmatched junction bases numbered 12, after V lost 1 base and J lost 4 bases. This CDR3 region has 17 residues.

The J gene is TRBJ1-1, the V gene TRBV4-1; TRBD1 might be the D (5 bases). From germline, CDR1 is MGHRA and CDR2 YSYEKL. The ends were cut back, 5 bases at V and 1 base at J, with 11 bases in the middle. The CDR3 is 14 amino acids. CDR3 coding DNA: TGCGCCAGCAGCGTATCCAGGGCGAACACTGAAGCTTTCTTT. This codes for CASSVSRANTEAFF.

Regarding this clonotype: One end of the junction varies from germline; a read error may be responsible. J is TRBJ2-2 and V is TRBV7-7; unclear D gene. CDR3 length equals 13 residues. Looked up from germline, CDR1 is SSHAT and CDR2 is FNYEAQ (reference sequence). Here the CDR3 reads CASSSVGSGELFF. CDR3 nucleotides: TGTGCTAGCAGCTCAGTAGGCTCCGGGGAGCTGTTTTTT.